The rows below give T cell receptor beta chains drawn from one sample of a study of shared clonotypes between healthy human individuals. The table came from immunoSEQ multiplex PCR; TCRdb's copy has only in-frame clones and leaves some out. The sample records more than 500,000 clones, roughly 95% being singletons. The sequenced sample was naive CD4+ T cells sorted from blood. The origin of the receptors is a woman aged 25 to 39 in good health. The CDR3 runs from the conserved cysteine through the conserved F or W. Each record gives: V gene, clone size, J gene, D gene, CDR3 DNA, CDR3 protein. The D gene is left open where the match is weak. Only some rows state a clone size, as once, few, many or a class for expanded clones.

>TRBV29-1|NA|TRBJ1-4|NA
TGCAGCGTTGGGGCTAATGAAAAACTGTTTTTT
CSVGANEKLFF
>TRBV5-1|NA|TRBJ2-3|TRBD2
TGCGCCAGCAGCTTGTGGGGACTAGCGGGAGAAGGGGGCACAGATACGCAGTATTTT
CASSLWGLAGEGGTDTQYF
>TRBV7-2|NA|TRBJ2-3|NA
TGTGCCAGCAGCTTAGCACAGAATCCAGATACGCAGTATTTT
CASSLAQNPDTQYF
>TRBV28|NA|TRBJ2-7|NA
TGTGCCAGCAGTCCTAGCTCCGAGCAGTACTTC
CASSPSSEQYF
>TRBV18|few|TRBJ2-7|TRBD2
TGTGCCAGCTCACCAACGGGACTAGCTATCTACGAGCAGTACTTC
CASSPTGLAIYEQYF
>TRBV28|NA|TRBJ2-5|TRBD1
TGTGCCAGCAGTACCTACAGGGGGCGAGGAGAGACCCAGTACTTC
CASSTYRGRGETQYF
>TRBV28|NA|TRBJ2-7|NA
TGTGCCAGCAGTTTCTCAACTACTGCCTACGAGCAGTACTTC
CASSFSTTAYEQYF
>TRBV5-1|NA|TRBJ2-7|TRBD2
TGCGCCAGCAGCTTGGCGAGCGGGGCCGGCTCCTACGAGCAGTACTTC
CASSLASGAGSYEQYF
>TRBV18|few|TRBJ2-1|TRBD2
TGTGCCAGCTCACCAAACCTAGCGGCCAACTACAATGAGCAGTTCTTC
CASSPNLAANYNEQFF
>TRBV6-4|NA|TRBJ1-4|NA
TGTGCCAGCAGCGTTACAGGGACGGCCCTGTACGATGATAAAAAACTGTTTTTT
CASSVTGTALYDDKKLFF
>TRBV18|NA|TRBJ1-1|TRBD1
TGTGCCAGCTCGTCGGGACAGGTGAAGACTGAAGCTTTCTTT
CASSSGQVKTEAFF
>TRBV6-1|NA|TRBJ1-5|NA
TGTGCCAGCAAGGTAGGGCTTAGCAATCAGCCCCAGCATTTT
CASKVGLSNQPQHF
>TRBV19|NA|TRBJ1-2|NA
TGTGCCACTAAGGACCGGGGGGCTAACTATGGCTACACCTTC
CATKDRGANYGYTF
>TRBV28|once|TRBJ1-2|NA
TGTGCCAGCAAATCGACGGTGGTCTATGGCTACACCTTC
CASKSTVVYGYTF
>TRBV7-7|NA|TRBJ2-5|TRBD1
TGTGCCAGCAGCACGACAGGGACAGGATGGGAGACCCAGTACTTC
CASSTTGTGWETQYF
>TRBV4-1|NA|TRBJ1-1|NA
TGCGCCAGCAGCCACGCCGGGGTAGTCGAAGCTTTCTTT
CASSHAGVVEAFF
>TRBV19|NA|TRBJ2-3|TRBD1
TGTGCCAGTAGTGGGACAGGGGGTACAGATACGCAGTATTTT
CASSGTGGTDTQYF
>TRBV9|NA|TRBJ2-1|NA
TGTGCCAGCAGCGTAGCTACGAGGGGGAGGACCTACAATGAGCAGTTCTTC
CASSVATRGRTYNEQFF
>TRBV5-1|NA|TRBJ1-2|NA
TGCGCCAGCAGCTTGGAATTAGGGGACTATGGCTACACCTTC
CASSLELGDYGYTF
>TRBV4-1|NA|TRBJ2-7|TRBD1
TGCGCCAGCAGCTACCAAGCGAGACAGGGCCTGTCCTACGAGCAGTACTTC
CASSYQARQGLSYEQYF
>TRBV15|NA|TRBJ1-3|TRBD1
TGTGCCACCAGCAGGGACAGGTGGGACACCATATATTTT
CATSRDRWDTIYF
>TRBV18|once|TRBJ2-1|TRBD2
TGTGCCAGCTCGAGGACTAGCGGGAGGGCCGGGAGCAATGAGCAGTTCTTC
CASSRTSGRAGSNEQFF
>TRBV5-4|NA|TRBJ2-5|NA
TGTGCCAGCAGCTTTGCCGGTCTGGAGACCCAGTACTTC
CASSFAGLETQYF
>TRBV27|NA|TRBJ2-7|TRBD1
TGTGCCAGCAGGACCGGGACAGGGCTCTACGAGCAGTACTTC
CASRTGTGLYEQYF
>TRBV6-5|NA|TRBJ1-1|NA
TGTGCCAGCAGTCTAGCCGACATGGACACTGAAGCTTTCTTT
CASSLADMDTEAFF
>TRBV7-8|NA|TRBJ1-5|TRBD1
TGTGCCAGCAGCAAGCGGACAGGGGTCGAGGAGCCCCAGCATTTT
CASSKRTGVEEPQHF
>TRBV6-5|NA|TRBJ1-5|NA
TGTGCCAGCAACCAGGGATTGGGGCAGCCCCAGCATTTT
CASNQGLGQPQHF
>TRBV28|NA|TRBJ1-2|NA
TGTGCCAGCAGCGCCGGGGGCTATGGCTACACCTTC
CASSAGGYGYTF
>TRBV11-2|NA|TRBJ1-3|NA
TGTGCCAGCAGCTTAATGGAAAGGGGATCAGGAAACACCATATATTTT
CASSLMERGSGNTIYF
>TRBV11-2|NA|TRBJ2-1|TRBD2
TGTGCCAGCAGCTTTTTGTTAGCGGGACGGTCGGGCAATGAGCAGTTCTTC
CASSFLLAGRSGNEQFF
>TRBV4-1|NA|TRBJ2-7|NA
TGCGCCAGCAGCCAAGATGCGGACAGAGGTGGCGAGCAGTACTTC
CASSQDADRGGEQYF
>TRBV29-1|NA|TRBJ2-3|TRBD2
TGCAGCGGACTAACTAGCGGGAGAGGAGATACGCAGTATTTT
CSGLTSGRGDTQYF
>TRBV19|NA|TRBJ2-2|TRBD2
TGTGCCAGTAGTAGCCCTAGGACTAGCCCAGTGAACACCGGGGAGCTGTTTTTT
CASSSPRTSPVNTGELFF
>TRBV7-2|NA|TRBJ1-1|NA
TGTGCCAGCAGCTTATTTGGTCTTTCGAACGCTGAAGCTTTCTTT
CASSLFGLSNAEAFF
>TRBV19|NA|TRBJ1-1|NA
TGTGCCAGTAGTACCCAGACGTTAAACACTGAAGCTTTCTTT
CASSTQTLNTEAFF
>TRBV18|NA|TRBJ2-1|NA
TGTGCCAGCTCCAGACTAGCCTACAATGAGCAGTTCTTC
CASSRLAYNEQFF
>TRBV6-4|NA|TRBJ2-3|TRBD1
TGTGCCAGCAGTGGACAGGGGGCAGATACGCAGTATTTT
CASSGQGADTQYF
>TRBV14|NA|TRBJ2-7|NA
TGTGCCAGCAGCCAGGGGCGAGATTCGGGGTTTGCCTACGAGCAGTACTTC
CASSQGRDSGFAYEQYF
>TRBV29-1|NA|TRBJ1-2|NA
TGCAGCGTTGAAGATCTTCTGGGGTCTTATGGCTACACCTTC
CSVEDLLGSYGYTF
>TRBV6-4|NA|TRBJ1-2|NA
TGTGCCAGCAGACCCGGTCAGGCCAACTATGGCTACACCTTC
CASRPGQANYGYTF
>TRBV28|NA|TRBJ1-1|TRBD1
TGTGCCAGCAGTTTGTCCGCAGGGGGCCGGGAAGCTTTCTTT
CASSLSAGGREAFF
>TRBV19|NA|TRBJ2-2|NA
TGTGCCAGTAGTTCGGTAGCGGATAACACCGGGGAGCTGTTTTTT
CASSSVADNTGELFF